Here is one TCR beta chain with its context. Germline V gene sequence: CDR1 SGHVS, CDR2 FQNEAQ. The CDR3 is made up of 14 amino acids. The V gene end was trimmed by 5 bases and the J gene end by 2 bases; junction bases not matched to a gene: 4. Profiled with immunoSEQ multiplex PCR; TCRdb holds only in-frame clones, not every one. The repertoire holds tens of thousands of clones, with more than 65% as singletons. The sample belongs to a study of CD8 T cell repertoires and HIV-1 epitope variants. The chain carries TRBV7-8 and TRBJ2-5, with TRBD2 matching 8 bases. The specimen sequenced was uncultured baseline CD8+ T cells from peripheral blood mononuclear cells (PBMCs). The sequence came from a male donor with HIV. This CDR3 reads CASSRSGAQETQYF. The CDR3, as DNA: TGTGCCAGCAGCCGTAGCGGGGCGCAAGAGACCCAGTACTTC.